The rows below give T cell receptor beta chains drawn from one sample of a study of beta chain features in type 1 diabetes. Produced via immunoSEQ multiplex PCR; TCRdb's table is partial and in-frame only. The profile covers hundreds of thousands of clones, with approximately 11% appearing a single time and 0.015% taken by the ten largest. Sequencing was performed on naive CD4+ T cells from blood. The source of these receptors is a woman aged 25 to 39 in good health. Both conserved end residues are part of each CDR3. Not all rows give a size; the values are once, few, many and, for expanded clones, a class.

v_call: TRBV7-9
clone_size: few
j_call: TRBJ2-1
cdr3_length: 13
cdr3_aa: CASSLQVIGGLFF

v_call: TRBV6-1
clone_size: .
j_call: TRBJ2-3
cdr3_length: 13
cdr3_aa: CASSFETEDTQYF

v_call: TRBV28
clone_size: .
j_call: TRBJ2-7
cdr3_length: 14
cdr3_aa: CASTEDRAQNEQYF

v_call: TRBV27
clone_size: .
j_call: TRBJ1-1
cdr3_length: 13
cdr3_aa: CASSKSPQTGGFF

v_call: TRBV30
clone_size: few
j_call: TRBJ2-7
cdr3_length: 13
cdr3_aa: CAWSRDRGEEQYF

v_call: TRBV7-9
clone_size: few
j_call: TRBJ2-1
cdr3_length: 15
cdr3_aa: CASSPRPPSADEQFF

v_call: TRBV7-2
clone_size: few
j_call: TRBJ2-1
cdr3_length: 14
cdr3_aa: CASSLAGVYNEQFF

v_call: TRBV4-3
clone_size: .
j_call: TRBJ2-1
cdr3_length: 18
cdr3_aa: CASSQVTSGRARYNEQFF

v_call: TRBV5-1
clone_size: few
j_call: TRBJ1-2
cdr3_length: 13
cdr3_aa: CASSLPGGYGYTF

v_call: TRBV19
clone_size: .
j_call: TRBJ2-4
cdr3_length: 15
cdr3_aa: CASSISGRANNIQYF

v_call: TRBV30
clone_size: .
j_call: TRBJ1-5
cdr3_length: 14
cdr3_aa: CAWSTDRALGPQHF

v_call: TRBV29-1
clone_size: .
j_call: TRBJ2-1
cdr3_length: 18
cdr3_aa: CSVEGLSGGTSSYNEQFF

v_call: TRBV5-1
clone_size: few
j_call: TRBJ2-6
cdr3_length: 19
cdr3_aa: CASSGLGTGGNSGANVLTF

v_call: TRBV29-1
clone_size: .
j_call: TRBJ2-3
cdr3_length: 14
cdr3_aa: CSVAASGGPDTQYF

v_call: TRBV2
clone_size: few
j_call: TRBJ2-7
cdr3_length: 13
cdr3_aa: CASSASSTNEQYF

v_call: TRBV7-9
clone_size: .
j_call: TRBJ1-3
cdr3_length: 16
cdr3_aa: CASSLFDRGTGNTIYF

v_call: TRBV27
clone_size: .
j_call: TRBJ1-5
cdr3_length: 15
cdr3_aa: CASRATGTSNQPQHF

v_call: TRBV30
clone_size: few
j_call: TRBJ2-2
cdr3_length: 15
cdr3_aa: CAWRVQGAWTGELFF

v_call: TRBV2
clone_size: .
j_call: TRBJ2-7
cdr3_length: 14
cdr3_aa: CASKSGDSTYEQYF

v_call: TRBV30
clone_size: few
j_call: TRBJ2-1
cdr3_length: 15
cdr3_aa: CAWSVQGGGFNEQFF

v_call: TRBV5-1
clone_size: .
j_call: TRBJ1-1
cdr3_length: 13
cdr3_aa: CASRPMPNTEAFF

v_call: TRBV9
clone_size: .
j_call: TRBJ2-1
cdr3_length: 17
cdr3_aa: CASSSPQLRQARGEQFF

v_call: TRBV7-8
clone_size: .
j_call: TRBJ1-2
cdr3_length: 16
cdr3_aa: CASSSPTGGFNYGYTF

v_call: TRBV7-9
clone_size: .
j_call: TRBJ2-1
cdr3_length: 16
cdr3_aa: CASSLVGLALGNEQFF

v_call: TRBV23-1
clone_size: .
j_call: TRBJ1-4
cdr3_length: 18
cdr3_aa: CASSQSYERPDDNEKLFF

v_call: TRBV7-3
clone_size: few
j_call: TRBJ2-6
cdr3_length: 15
cdr3_aa: CASSLTLSGANVLTF

v_call: TRBV28
clone_size: .
j_call: TRBJ2-6
cdr3_length: 17
cdr3_aa: CASRGRRGDSGANVLTF

v_call: TRBV4-3
clone_size: .
j_call: TRBJ2-7
cdr3_length: 15
cdr3_aa: CASSQDAGDPYEQYF

v_call: TRBV9
clone_size: .
j_call: TRBJ2-1
cdr3_length: 16
cdr3_aa: CASSVARLAGGNEQFF

v_call: TRBV18
clone_size: few
j_call: TRBJ1-2
cdr3_length: 12
cdr3_aa: CASSPQGDGYTF

v_call: TRBV7-2
clone_size: few
j_call: TRBJ2-3
cdr3_length: 17
cdr3_aa: CASSPGGLAGGLDTQYF

v_call: TRBV6-5
clone_size: few
j_call: TRBJ2-7
cdr3_length: 15
cdr3_aa: CASSYFSGGSYEQYF

v_call: TRBV6-5
clone_size: few
j_call: TRBJ2-1
cdr3_length: 14
cdr3_aa: CASSYSAPYNEQFF

v_call: TRBV4-1
clone_size: .
j_call: TRBJ1-4
cdr3_length: 18
cdr3_aa: CASSQGPLGQGADEKLFF

v_call: TRBV7-9
clone_size: few
j_call: TRBJ2-3
cdr3_length: 16
cdr3_aa: CASSVYRDTSTDTQYF

v_call: TRBV18
clone_size: few
j_call: TRBJ2-5
cdr3_length: 13
cdr3_aa: CASSPRTEETQYF

v_call: TRBV12-5
clone_size: .
j_call: TRBJ2-5
cdr3_length: 13
cdr3_aa: CASGLAGSETQYF

v_call: TRBV27
clone_size: .
j_call: TRBJ1-1
cdr3_length: 17
cdr3_aa: CASTPGQGSRTDTEAFF

v_call: TRBV5-4
clone_size: .
j_call: TRBJ2-1
cdr3_length: 13
cdr3_aa: CASSLIGYGGQFF

v_call: TRBV18
clone_size: .
j_call: TRBJ2-7
cdr3_length: 16
cdr3_aa: CASSPPGQGGVDEQYF

v_call: TRBV7-2
clone_size: few
j_call: TRBJ2-7
cdr3_length: 16
cdr3_aa: CASSPRTGASSYEQYF